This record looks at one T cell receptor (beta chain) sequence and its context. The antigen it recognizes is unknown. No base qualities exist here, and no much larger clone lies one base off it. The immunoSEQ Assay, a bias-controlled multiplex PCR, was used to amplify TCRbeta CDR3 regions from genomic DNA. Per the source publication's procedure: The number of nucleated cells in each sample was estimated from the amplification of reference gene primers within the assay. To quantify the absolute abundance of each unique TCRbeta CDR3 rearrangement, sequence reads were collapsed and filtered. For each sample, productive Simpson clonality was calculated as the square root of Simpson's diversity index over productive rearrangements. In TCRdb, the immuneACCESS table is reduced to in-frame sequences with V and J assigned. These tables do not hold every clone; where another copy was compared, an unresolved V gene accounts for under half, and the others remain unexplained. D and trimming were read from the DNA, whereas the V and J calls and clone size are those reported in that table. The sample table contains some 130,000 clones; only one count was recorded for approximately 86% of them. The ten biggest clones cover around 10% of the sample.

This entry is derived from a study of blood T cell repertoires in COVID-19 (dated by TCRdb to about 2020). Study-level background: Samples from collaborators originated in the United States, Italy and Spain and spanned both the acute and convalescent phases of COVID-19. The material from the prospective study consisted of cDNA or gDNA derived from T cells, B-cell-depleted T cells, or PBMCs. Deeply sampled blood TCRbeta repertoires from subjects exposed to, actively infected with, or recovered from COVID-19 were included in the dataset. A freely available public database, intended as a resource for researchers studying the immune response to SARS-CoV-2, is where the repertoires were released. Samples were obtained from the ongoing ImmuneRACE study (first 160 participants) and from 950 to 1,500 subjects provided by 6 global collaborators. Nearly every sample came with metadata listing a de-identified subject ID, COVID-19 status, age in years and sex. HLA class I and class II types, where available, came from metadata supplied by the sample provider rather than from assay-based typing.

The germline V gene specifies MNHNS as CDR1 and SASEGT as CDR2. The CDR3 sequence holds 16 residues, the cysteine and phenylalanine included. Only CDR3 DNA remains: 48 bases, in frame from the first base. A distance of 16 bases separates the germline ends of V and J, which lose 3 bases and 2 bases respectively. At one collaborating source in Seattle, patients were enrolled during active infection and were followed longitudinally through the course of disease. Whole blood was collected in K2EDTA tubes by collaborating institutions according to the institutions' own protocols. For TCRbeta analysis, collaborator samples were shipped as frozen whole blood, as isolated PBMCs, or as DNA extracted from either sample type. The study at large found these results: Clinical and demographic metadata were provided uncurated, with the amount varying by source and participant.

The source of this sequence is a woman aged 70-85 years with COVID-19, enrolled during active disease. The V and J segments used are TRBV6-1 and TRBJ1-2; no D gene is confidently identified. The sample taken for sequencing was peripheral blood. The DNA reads TGTGCCAGCAGTGACCCGGGGAAAGGCCTAAACTATGGCTACACCTTC. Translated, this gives CASSDPGKGLNYGYTF.